The 2 T cell receptor beta chains below all came from one sample that was sequenced in a study of cytomegalovirus exposure and HLA in healthy donors. A multiplex PCR was run with 60 Vbeta primers and 13 Jbeta primers. Generated by immunoSEQ multiplex PCR, the TCRdb table keeps only in-frame clones and is missing some. The sample holds some 120,000 clones, over 15% seen once. Sequenced sample: PBMCs. The receptors stem from a female donor in good health and CMV-seropositive.

This clone was seen a handful of times. The V call is TRBV27, the J call TRBJ1-5; D not certain. This CDR3 comprises 15 residues. Trimming removed 2 bases from V and 0 bases from J, with 8 bases in between. Germline values: CDR1 MNHEY, CDR2 SMNVEV (reference sequence). The CDR3: CASSLNRDSNQPQHF. DNA for the CDR3: TGTGCCAGCAGTTTAAACCGCGATAGCAATCAGCCCCAGCATTTT.

This clone was observed a few times. This chain uses TRBV5-4 with TRBJ2-3; 8 nucleotides match TRBD1. Germline loops: CDR1 SGHNT, CDR2 YYREEE (reference sequence). J lost 6 bases, V lost 4 bases, and 13 bases had no gene match. The CDR3 consists of 16 residues. The CDR3 DNA reads as TGTGCCAGCAGCACAGGTGAAGACAGGGGATTGGATACGCAGTATTTT. Its protein product is CASSTGEDRGLDTQYF.